This is a list of T cell receptor beta chains from one sample in a study of T-cell memory formation after mild COVID-19. TCRdb used MiXCR to reprocess the 5' RACE reads, holding one entry per CDR3 protein. This sample has around 370,000 distinct CDR3 sequences, with over 20% found just once. Sequencing used PBMCs or a T cell subset sorted from them (not recorded which). Source of these receptors: an adult woman who had mild COVID-19 (a few samples of this study predate the infection). Cell type and time point are not known. The CDR3 runs from the conserved cysteine through the conserved F or W. Fields, in order: V gene, J gene, clone size, D gene, CDR3 DNA, CDR3 protein. A D gene is named only where the DNA matches it firmly. Clone size appears in some rows only: once, few, many, or a class for an expanded clone.

TRBV7-3	TRBJ2-3	-	TRBD2	TGTGCCAGCAGCCCAGAAAAACAGGGACTAGCGGGAGTAGATACGCAGTATTTT	CASSPEKQGLAGVDTQYF
TRBV5-8	TRBJ2-7	few	-	TGTGCCAGCAGCCCTGGGTTAACGGGGTCCTACGAGCAGTACTTC	CASSPGLTGSYEQYF
TRBV12-3/TRBV12-4	TRBJ2-7	-	-	TGTGCCAGCAGTTTAACGGGGACCTTCCCCCACGAGCAGTACTTC	CASSLTGTFPHEQYF
TRBV28	TRBJ2-1	few	TRBD2	TGTGCCAGCAACCCAGCGGGAGGGTCCTACAATGAGCAGTTCTTC	CASNPAGGSYNEQFF
TRBV9	TRBJ1-2	-	TRBD1	TGTGCCAGCAGCGCCACCCAAGGGGGCGCTCGGGGCTACACCTTC	CASSATQGGARGYTF
TRBV2	TRBJ2-5	few	TRBD1	TGTGCCAGCAGTGCCCGACAGGGGGCTGGAGAGACCCAGTACTTC	CASSARQGAGETQYF
TRBV20-1	TRBJ2-1	few	-	TGCAGTGCTCATTCGACAGTGAACTCCTACAATGAGCAGTTCTTC	CSAHSTVNSYNEQFF
TRBV7-9	TRBJ2-1	-	TRBD1	TGTGCCAGCAGCACCCCAGGACAGGTCGGCAATGAGCAGTTCTTC	CASSTPGQVGNEQFF
TRBV7-9	TRBJ1-2	-	-	TGTGCCAGCAGACCACCAGCTGGGATCTATGGCTACACCTTC	CASRPPAGIYGYTF
TRBV20-1	TRBJ2-7	-	-	TGCAGTGCTAGACTCCCGGGGGTCCCTTCCAACGAGCAGTACTTC	CSARLPGVPSNEQYF
TRBV27	TRBJ2-7	few	-	TGTGCCAGTCGATCCCTCTCCTACGAGCAGTACTTC	CASRSLSYEQYF
TRBV7-9	TRBJ1-1	-	-	TGTGCCAGCAACGGGGCGTTGGGACGGGAGGTTGGCACTGAAGCTTTCTTT	CASNGALGREVGTEAFF
TRBV5-1	TRBJ2-7	-	TRBD2	TGCGCCAGCAGGAAAACAGCGGGAGTGGCCTACGAGCAGTACTTC	CASRKTAGVAYEQYF
TRBV5-1	TRBJ2-3	-	-	TGCGCCAGCAGCTTCGGGATGGATACGCAGTATTTT	CASSFGMDTQYF
TRBV7-2	TRBJ2-5	many	-	TGTGCCAGCACCTCCTCGCGGGGCCAAGAGACCCAGTACTTC	CASTSSRGQETQYF
TRBV30	TRBJ2-5	-	TRBD1	TGTGCCTGGATACAGGGGGCCGGAGAGACCCAGTACTTC	CAWIQGAGETQYF
TRBV7-3	TRBJ2-1	many	-	TGTGCCAGCAGCTTAGGTGGTTTCGAGGAGCAGTTCTTC	CASSLGGFEEQFF
TRBV2	TRBJ2-2	many	-	TGTGCCAGCAGCCCCGCTTATGCGGGGACCGGGGAGCTGTTTTTT	CASSPAYAGTGELFF
TRBV6-5	TRBJ1-2	few	TRBD1	TGTGCCAGCAGCCCTTCTCCGGGACAGGGGAAGTATGGCTACACCTTC	CASSPSPGQGKYGYTF
TRBV7-6	TRBJ2-7	many	TRBD2	TGTGCCAGCAGCACCTCACCGGGACTAGCGCCTACCTACGAGCAGTACTTC	CASSTSPGLAPTYEQYF
TRBV19	TRBJ1-1	-	TRBD1	TGTGCCAGTAGTATAATACAGGGGGCGGGAACTGAAGCTTTCTTT	CASSIIQGAGTEAFF
TRBV12-3/TRBV12-4	TRBJ2-7	-	TRBD1	TGTGCCAGCAGTACGGGACAGGGTTTTCACGACGAGCAGTACTTC	CASSTGQGFHDEQYF
TRBV24-1	TRBJ2-3	-	-	TGTGCCACCAGTGACACGGGACTCCCCACAGATACGCAGTATTTT	CATSDTGLPTDTQYF
TRBV25-1	TRBJ2-1	few	-	TGTGCCAGCAGTGAAAGGGGAGATTCTACCGGTGAGCAGTTCTTC	CASSERGDSTGEQFF
TRBV18	TRBJ2-5	-	TRBD1	TGTGCCAGCTCACCCTACAGGGGAAACAACCAAGAGACCCAGTACTTC	CASSPYRGNNQETQYF
TRBV7-2	TRBJ2-3	few	TRBD2	TGTGCCAGCAGCTTCTTCGCGGGAGGACAAGATACGCAGTATTTT	CASSFFAGGQDTQYF
TRBV5-1	TRBJ2-4	few	-	TGCGCCAGCAGCTTTGCCCTTGGAGGGCTAGCCAAAAACATTCAGTACTTC	CASSFALGGLAKNIQYF
TRBV15	TRBJ2-5	few	-	TGTGCCACCAGCAGCTTAGAGACCCAGTACTTC	CATSSLETQYF
TRBV5-1	TRBJ1-2	-	-	TGCGCCAGCAGCTTGGGAGTCAGGGACTATGGCTACACCTTC	CASSLGVRDYGYTF
TRBV5-1	TRBJ2-5	few	TRBD2	TGCGCCAGCAGCTTGGTGGCGGGGGGGCTTAAGACCCAGTACTTC	CASSLVAGGLKTQYF
TRBV9	TRBJ2-1	-	TRBD1	TGTGCCAGCAGCGTCGGGACAGGGGACAATGAGCAGTTCTTC	CASSVGTGDNEQFF
TRBV5-1	TRBJ2-1	few	-	TGCGCCAGCAGCTTGCTTGGCTACAACAATGAGCAGTTCTTC	CASSLLGYNNEQFF
TRBV7-2	TRBJ2-5	few	-	TGTGCCAGCAGCTTAGGGGCAGACCAAGAGACCCAGTACTTC	CASSLGADQETQYF
TRBV7-6	TRBJ2-7	-	-	TGTGCCAGCAGCCAGGGACACGACGAGCAGTACTTC	CASSQGHDEQYF
TRBV11-3	TRBJ2-1	-	-	TGTGCCAGCAGTTCGAACCGGGACTCCCGGTCTGAGCAGTTCTTC	CASSSNRDSRSEQFF
TRBV4-1	TRBJ1-1	-	-	TGCGCCAGCAGCCAAGCTATGAACACTGAAGCTTTCTTT	CASSQAMNTEAFF
TRBV20-1	TRBJ2-5	-	-	TGCAGTGCTAGGATAGGCGAGACCCAGTACTTC	CSARIGETQYF
TRBV9	TRBJ1-5	few	-	TGTGCCAGCAGCGCAGGGTTGAGCAATCAGCCCCAGCATTTT	CASSAGLSNQPQHF
TRBV12-3/TRBV12-4	TRBJ2-3	-	TRBD2	TGTGCCAGCAGTTTATTACTAGCGGGGCACACAGATACGCAGTATTTT	CASSLLLAGHTDTQYF
TRBV19	TRBJ2-7	-	-	TGTGCCAGTAGTTTTACCCGGGGCGAGCAGTACTTC	CASSFTRGEQYF
TRBV5-1	TRBJ2-3	many	-	TGCGCCAGCAGCTTGGAGGTCAGCACAGATACGCAGTATTTT	CASSLEVSTDTQYF
TRBV12-3/TRBV12-4	TRBJ2-5	few	TRBD2	TGTGCCAGCAGTCCACTAGCGGGCCGGCGGGAGACCCAGTACTTC	CASSPLAGRRETQYF